This T cell receptor beta chain comes out of a study of OX40 agonist ivuxolimab in advanced cancers. At the level of the study: Intravenous ivuxolimab was administered to patients every 2 weeks at 0.01 to 10 mg/kg. Prior anti-PD-1, anti-PD-L1 or anti-CTLA-4 therapy did not bar entry, and about 40% had some.

TCRdb keeps only in-frame clones here, not all; method: immunoSEQ multiplex PCR. The sample holds 90,000 to 130,000 clones, about nine tenths seen once. The CDR3 loop spans 16 amino acids. The V segment lost 5 bases and the J segment 3 bases; nucleotides outside the gene matches: 7. Germline CDR1 SEHNR, CDR2 FQNEAQ (reference sequence). The TCR originated in an adult with an advanced solid tumor such as melanoma, head and neck, liver or kidney cancer. The genes are TRBV7-9 and TRBJ2-3; 11 bases are a match to TRBD2. The material was CD4+ or CD8+ T cells sorted from blood, obtained in a trial of the OX40 agonist ivuxolimab. The CDR3 region is CASSRAGTSGTDTQYF. The CDR3 DNA reads as TGTGCCAGCAGCCGAGCCGGGACTAGCGGTACAGATACGCAGTATTTT.